This TCR beta chain was observed in a study of CD8+CD57+ T cells in acquired aplastic anemia. Study-wide background: An average of about 3.4 ug of DNA was obtained from sorted CD4+ and CD8+ cells. Study-wide findings and caveats: Patients and controls were found to share twenty-nine CD8+ CDR3 sequences. Patient and control CD8+ Simpson's diversity was not significantly different.

Deletions cut 7 bases from V and 5 bases from J, with 12 bases between. Germline-derived CDR1 and CDR2 are SGHKS and YYEKEE (reference sequence). CDR3 size: 13 residues. Profiles of TCR beta VDJ and CDR3 were generated from a genomic DNA template. Via MiXCR, TCRdb re-called the reads, giving one row per CDR3 protein. Of around 180,000 distinct CDR3 sequences in the sample, around 65% were seen once. There are many counts of this clonotype. Its matching antigen is unknown. Sequenced sample: sorted CD4+, CD8+, or CD8+CD57+ T cells (not recorded which) from PBMCs. V usage is TRBV5-5 and J usage is TRBJ2-2, with a weak D call TRBD2 (5 bases). The sequence derives from a human donor with severe aplastic anemia or a healthy control (not recorded which). CDR3 coding DNA: TGTGCCAGCGTGGGGAGCGGAACCGGGGAGCTGTTTTTT. As protein: CASVGSGTGELFF.